These 21 T cell receptor beta chains were sequenced from one sample in a study of cytomegalovirus exposure and HLA in healthy donors. The PCR was carried out with 60 Vbeta primers and 13 Jbeta primers. Libraries were prepared by immunoSEQ multiplex PCR; TCRdb keeps only in-frame clonotypes and omits some of them. The table lists some 100,000 clones, less than 70% of them singletons. Sequences were obtained from PBMCs. The receptors come from a woman in her 70s in good health and CMV-seropositive.

The J gene is TRBJ1-2, the V gene TRBV7-2; possible D gene TRBD1, 5 bases. In germline, CDR1 is SGHTA, CDR2 FQGNSA. Trimming stripped 5 bases from V and 4 bases from J, with 17 bases between. This CDR3 spans 15 amino acids. In DNA, the CDR3 is TGTGCCAGCAGCCCCGTGGGGCAGACCATCTATGGCTACACCTTC. Translation: CASSPVGQTIYGYTF.

This rearrangement joins TRBV4-2 to TRBJ2-2, with a tentative D call TRBD1 (6 bases). The germline V and J ends were trimmed by 0 bases and 2 bases, with 25 bases remaining between them. Germline V gene sequence: CDR1 LGHNA, CDR2 YNFKEQ. This CDR3 has 21 amino acids. CDR3 in amino acids: CASSQDGNRVGDSGNTGELFF. Here the CDR3 DNA reads TGTGCCAGCAGCCAAGATGGGAACAGGGTAGGTGATTCGGGAAACACCGGGGAGCTGTTTTTT.

The V gene is TRBV2, the J gene TRBJ2-3, with 12 nucleotides matching TRBD2. This CDR3 is built from 19 residues. Germline lookup yields CDR1 SNHLY and CDR2 FYNNEI. With V trimmed by 1 base and J by 2 bases, 10 bases remained unmatched. CDR3 bases: TGTGCCAGCAGTGAAGGGGCCAGGGGGACTAGCGGGCCCACAGATACGCAGTATTTT. This gives the protein CASSEGARGTSGPTDTQYF. The full variable domain, in which reference TRBV2 and TRBJ2-3 provide the parts outside the CDR3, is EPEVTQTPSHQVTQMGQEVILRCVPISNHLYFYWYRQILGQKVEFLVSFYNNEISEKSEIFDDQFSVERPDGSNFTLKIRSTKLEDSAMYFCASSEGARGTSGPTDTQYFGPGTRLTVL.

The CDR3: CASRGTSDSYEQYF. CDR3 bases: TGTGCCAGCAGGGGGACTAGCGACTCCTACGAGCAGTACTTC. The chain has TRBV7-2 and TRBJ2-7, with 10 bases identical to TRBD2. The CDR3 has 14 residues. Germline V gives CDR1 SGHTA, CDR2 FQGNSA. Trimming at V came to 6 bases and at J to 0 bases, leaving 2 bases not matched to a gene.

The gene calls are TRBV10-3 and TRBJ1-1; D is possibly TRBD1 (6 bases). The germline gives CDR1 ENHRY, CDR2 SYGVKD. CDR3 size: 15 residues. With 2 bases removed from V and 0 bases from J, the gap between germline ends came to 10 bases. CDR3 sequence reads: CAISEGGSMNTEAFF. CDR3 sequence (DNA): TGTGCCATCAGTGAGGGGGGCTCAATGAACACTGAAGCTTTCTTT.

The chain links TRBV5-8 to TRBJ1-1; perhaps TRBD1 as D (6 bases). The ends were cut back, 2 bases at V and 7 bases at J, with 15 bases in the middle. Germline loops: CDR1 SGHTS, CDR2 YDEGEE. The CDR3 loop spans 14 amino acids. CDR3 bases: TGTGCCAGCAGCTTAATGAACAGGGAAGGTGAAGCTTTCTTT. This encodes CASSLMNREGEAFF.

The chain uses TRBV13 and TRBJ2-7; TRBD1 aligns across 9 bases. Looked up from germline, CDR1 is PRHDT and CDR2 is FYEKMQ (reference sequence). This CDR3 has 13 residues. V shed 5 bases and J 6 bases; nucleotides not matched to a gene: 5. In DNA form, the CDR3 reads TGTGCCAGCAGCCAGGGACAGGGCGGCGAGCAGTACTTC. This translates into CASSQGQGGEQYF.

The chain combines TRBV7-9 with TRBJ2-1; 7 bases fit TRBD1. Trimming took 3 bases from V and 0 from J; bases not matched to a gene: 5. The CDR3 sequence is 16 residues long. In germline, CDR1 is SEHNR, CDR2 FQNEAQ (reference sequence). The CDR3 protein is CASSFPDRVSYNEQFF. CDR3 in DNA: TGTGCCAGCAGCTTCCCTGACAGGGTCTCCTACAATGAGCAGTTCTTC.

The chain joins TRBV29-1 to TRBJ1-1; 11 bases agree with TRBD1. The CDR3 is 14 residues long. Trimming cost V 6 bases and J 3 bases; bases outside gene matches: 6. CDR1 is SQVTM and CDR2 is ANQGSEA in the germline V gene. DNA of the CDR3: TGCAGCGTGGGGGGGACAGGGGGATACACTGAAGCTTTCTTT. Translation: CSVGGTGGYTEAFF.

A few counts support this clone. The chain carries TRBV19 and TRBJ1-4, with D tentatively TRBD1 (6 bases). The V and J ends lost 3 bases and 7 bases respectively, with 18 bases between them. Germline V gene sequence: CDR1 LNHDA, CDR2 SQIVND (reference sequence). The CDR3 covers 16 residues. CDR3 sequence reads: CASSINMGQGGEKLFF. CDR3 nucleotide sequence: TGTGCCAGTAGTATTAATATGGGACAAGGAGGTGAAAAACTGTTTTTT.

The gene calls are TRBV15 and TRBJ1-1, with D hard to call. This CDR3 contains 15 residues. V was clipped by 0 bases and J by 0 bases, with 8 bases between them. In germline, CDR1 is LNHNV, CDR2 YYDKDF (reference sequence). As DNA, the CDR3 is TGTGCCACCAGCAGAGAGACAAGATTGAACACTGAAGCTTTCTTT. Protein: CATSRETRLNTEAFF. Drawing the rest from reference TRBV15 and TRBJ1-1, the complete variable domain is DAMVIQNPRYQVTQFGKPVTLSCSQTLNHNVMYWYQQKSSQAPKLLFHYYDKDFNNEADTPDNFQSRRPNTSFCFLDIRSPGLGDTAMYLCATSRETRLNTEAFFGQGTRLTVV.

The rearrangement joins TRBV4-1 to TRBJ2-7; 12 positions match TRBD2. This CDR3 has 16 residues. The germline V gene encodes CDR1 MGHRA and CDR2 YSYEKL. V shed 0 bases and J 3 bases; nucleotides not matched to a gene: 3. The CDR3 sequence is CASSQDLAGGYYEQYF. In DNA form, the CDR3 reads TGCGCCAGCAGCCAAGATCTAGCGGGGGGGTACTACGAGCAGTACTTC.

This chain uses TRBV13 with TRBJ2-2, with 9 bases fitting TRBD1. Trimming took 5 bases from V and 1 from J; bases not matched to a gene: 2. The CDR3 length is 15 residues. Germline V CDR1 and CDR2: PRHDT, FYEKMQ (reference sequence). The DNA of the CDR3 is TGTGCCAGCAGCGACAGGGGGGGGAACACCGGGGAGCTGTTTTTT. Its protein is CASSDRGGNTGELFF.

Only a few counts were recorded for this clone. The genes are TRBV6-6 and TRBJ1-4, with D uncertain. Germline loops: CDR1 MNHNY, CDR2 SVGAGI (reference sequence). Trimming took off 0 bases at V and 6 bases at J, with 8 bases between the two ends. This CDR3 region has 14 residues. In nucleotides, the CDR3 is TGTGCCAGCAGTTACTCCCCCGGGGATGAAAAACTGTTTTTT. Its translation: CASSYSPGDEKLFF.

A few counts support this clone. The chain carries TRBV4-3 and TRBJ1-2; tentative D call: TRBD1 (5 bases). CDR3 size: 14 residues. The V gene lost 3 bases and the J gene lost 7 bases, with 15 bases spanning the gap. Germline CDR1 is LGHNA and CDR2 is YSLEER. The DNA for the CDR3 is TGCGCCAGCAGCCAGGGGCCCTTGCCGGGTGGCTACACCTTC. Translation gives CASSQGPLPGGYTF.

The chain couples TRBV2 to TRBJ2-5; TRBD2 is a possible D gene (5 bases). The CDR3 is 13 amino acids. Between the trimmed V and J ends, which lost 6 bases and 5 bases, there was a span of 13 bases. CDR1 is SNHLY, CDR2 FYNNEI, per germline. The CDR3 DNA is TGTGCCAGCAGCGAGGAGGTCCAGGAGACCCAGTACTTC. This encodes CASSEEVQETQYF.

V gene TRBV6-5 combines with J gene TRBJ2-2; weak D call: TRBD2 (6 bases). V lost 2 bases and J 5 bases, leaving 15 bases between the germline ends. The CDR3 extends over 16 amino acids. The V gene's germline CDR1 is MNHEY and CDR2 SVGAGI. The CDR3 DNA reads as TGTGCCAGCAGTTACCAACTACAGGCGGGGACCGGGGAGCTGTTTTTT. Encoded protein: CASSYQLQAGTGELFF.

This clone was counted between two and nine times. This chain links TRBV2 with TRBJ1-1, with 7 bases that match TRBD1. The V gene end was trimmed by 6 bases and the J gene end by 4 bases; junction bases not matched to a gene: 11. CDR3 length: 15 amino acids. From germline, CDR1 is SNHLY and CDR2 FYNNEI. CDR3 in DNA: TGTGCCAGCAGAAGACAGGGACCCAGTAGCACTGAAGCTTTCTTT. This translates into CASRRQGPSSTEAFF.

This chain links TRBV19 with TRBJ2-2; no clear D. The CDR3 extends over 13 amino acids. The germline gives CDR1 LNHDA, CDR2 SQIVND (reference sequence). V lost 3 bases and J 6 bases, leaving 8 bases between the germline ends. DNA of the CDR3: TGTGCCAGTAGTATTTCCTTAGCCGGGGAGCTGTTTTTT. It specifies CASSISLAGELFF. The entire variable domain, with the rest obtained from reference TRBV19 and TRBJ2-2, is as follows: DGGITQSPKYLFRKEGQNVTLSCEQNLNHDAMYWYRQDPGQGLRLIYYSQIVNDFQKGDIAEGYSVSREKKESFPLTVTSAQKNPTAFYLCASSISLAGELFFGEGSRLTVL.

The CDR3 loop reads CASSESQGPYGYTF. The CDR3 nucleotides read TGTGCCAGCAGTGAAAGTCAGGGGCCCTATGGCTACACCTTC. This chain uses TRBV2 with TRBJ1-2; possibly TRBD1 for D (6 bases). The ends were cut back, 2 bases at V and 4 bases at J, with 11 bases in the middle. Germline CDR1 reads SNHLY; CDR2 reads FYNNEI. The CDR3 covers 14 residues.

The J gene is TRBJ2-3, the V gene TRBV19, with TRBD2 matching 11 bases. Germline CDR1 is LNHDA and CDR2 is SQIVND (reference sequence). Trimming removed 10 bases from V and 0 bases from J; junction bases left unmatched: 3. The CDR3 has 14 residues. CDR3 region: CATRTSGSTDTQYF. The CDR3 bases are TGTGCCACCCGGACTAGCGGGAGCACAGATACGCAGTATTTT.